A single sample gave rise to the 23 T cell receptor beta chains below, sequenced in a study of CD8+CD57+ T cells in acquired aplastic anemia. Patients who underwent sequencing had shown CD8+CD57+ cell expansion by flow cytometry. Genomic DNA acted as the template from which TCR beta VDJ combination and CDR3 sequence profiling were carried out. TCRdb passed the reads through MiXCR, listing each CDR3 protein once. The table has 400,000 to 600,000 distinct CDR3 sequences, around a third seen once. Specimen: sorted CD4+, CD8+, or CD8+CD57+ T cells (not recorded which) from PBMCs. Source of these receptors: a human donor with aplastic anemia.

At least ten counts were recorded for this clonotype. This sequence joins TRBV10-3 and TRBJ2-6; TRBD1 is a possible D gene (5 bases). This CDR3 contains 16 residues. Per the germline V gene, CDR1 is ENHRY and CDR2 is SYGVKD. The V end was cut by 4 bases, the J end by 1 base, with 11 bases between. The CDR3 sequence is CAISVQGSSGANVLTF. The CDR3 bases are TGTGCCATCAGTGTTCAGGGTTCATCTGGGGCCAACGTCCTGACTTTC.

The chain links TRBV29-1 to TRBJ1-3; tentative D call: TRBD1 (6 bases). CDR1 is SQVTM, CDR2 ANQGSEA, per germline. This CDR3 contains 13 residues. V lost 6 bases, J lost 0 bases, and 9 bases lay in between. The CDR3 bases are TGCAGCGTCATGACAGGCTCTGGAAACACCATATATTTT. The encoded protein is CSVMTGSGNTIYF.

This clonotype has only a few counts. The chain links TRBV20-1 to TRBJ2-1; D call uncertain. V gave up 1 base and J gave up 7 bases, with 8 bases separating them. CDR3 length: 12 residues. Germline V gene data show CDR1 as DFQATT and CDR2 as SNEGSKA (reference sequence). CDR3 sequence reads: CSARVVLNEQFF. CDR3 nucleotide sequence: TGCAGTGCTAGAGTCGTCCTAAATGAGCAGTTCTTC.

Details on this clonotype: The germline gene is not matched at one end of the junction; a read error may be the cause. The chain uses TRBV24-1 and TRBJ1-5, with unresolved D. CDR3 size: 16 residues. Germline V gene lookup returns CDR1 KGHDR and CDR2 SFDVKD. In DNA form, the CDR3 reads TGTGCCACCCGTGATTTGCGGTCAGGTAGCATTCAGCCCCAGCATTTT. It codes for CATRDLRSGSIQPQHF.

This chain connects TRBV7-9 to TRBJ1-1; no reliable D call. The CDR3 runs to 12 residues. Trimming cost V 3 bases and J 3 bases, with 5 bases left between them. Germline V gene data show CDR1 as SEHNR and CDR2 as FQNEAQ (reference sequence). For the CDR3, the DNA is TGTGCCAGCAGCTTCGGGTACACTGAAGCTTTCTTT. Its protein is CASSFGYTEAFF.

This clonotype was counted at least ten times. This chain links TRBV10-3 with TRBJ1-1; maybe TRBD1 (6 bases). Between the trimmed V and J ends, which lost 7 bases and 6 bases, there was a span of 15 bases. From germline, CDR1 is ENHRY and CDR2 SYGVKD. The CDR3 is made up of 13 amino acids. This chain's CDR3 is CAIKQGGFSEAFF. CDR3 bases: TGTGCCATCAAACAAGGGGGATTTTCTGAAGCTTTCTTT.

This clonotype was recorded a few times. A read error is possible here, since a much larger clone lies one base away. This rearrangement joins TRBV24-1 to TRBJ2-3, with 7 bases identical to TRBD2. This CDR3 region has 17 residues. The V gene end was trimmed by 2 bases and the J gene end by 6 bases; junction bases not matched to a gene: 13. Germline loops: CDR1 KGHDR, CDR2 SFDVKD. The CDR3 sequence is CATSDSRAGGGQDTQYF. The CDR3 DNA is TGTGCCACCAGTGATTCCAGGGCTGGCGGGGGTCAGGATACGCAGTATTTT.

CDR3 nucleotides: TGCAGTGCTGGAGGGGACGCCTATGGCTACACCTTC. It translates to CSAGGDAYGYTF. J is TRBJ1-2 and V is TRBV20-1; the D gene is possibly TRBD1 (5 bases). Germline loops: CDR1 DFQATT, CDR2 SNEGSKA (reference sequence). The CDR3 sequence is 12 residues long. Trimming cost V 5 bases and J 4 bases, with 11 bases left between them.

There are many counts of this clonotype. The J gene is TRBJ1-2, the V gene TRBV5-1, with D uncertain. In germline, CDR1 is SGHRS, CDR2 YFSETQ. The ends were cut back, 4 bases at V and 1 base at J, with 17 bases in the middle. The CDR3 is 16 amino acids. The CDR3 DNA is TGCGCCAGCAGCCCCGTCGGGCGGGAAGATAACTATGGCTACACCTTC. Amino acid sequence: CASSPVGREDNYGYTF.

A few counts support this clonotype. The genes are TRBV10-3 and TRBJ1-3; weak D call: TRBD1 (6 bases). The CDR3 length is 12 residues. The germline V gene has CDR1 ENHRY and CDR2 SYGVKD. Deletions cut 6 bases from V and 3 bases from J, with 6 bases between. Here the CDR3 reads CAIRDSGNTIYF. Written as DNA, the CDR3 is TGTGCCATCAGGGACAGTGGAAACACCATATATTTT.

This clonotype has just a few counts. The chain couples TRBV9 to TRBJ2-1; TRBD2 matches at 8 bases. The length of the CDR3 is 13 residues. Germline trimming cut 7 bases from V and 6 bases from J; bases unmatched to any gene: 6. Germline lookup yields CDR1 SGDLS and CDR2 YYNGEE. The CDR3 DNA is TGTGCCAGCGCCCGGGGGGGGCGCAATGAGCAGTTCTTC. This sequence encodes CASARGGRNEQFF.

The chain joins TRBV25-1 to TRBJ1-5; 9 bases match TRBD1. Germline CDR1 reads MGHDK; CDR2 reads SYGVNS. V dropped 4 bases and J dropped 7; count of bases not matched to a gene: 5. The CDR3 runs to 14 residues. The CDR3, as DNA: TGTGCCAGCAGTGCTACAGGGGGCTACCAGCCCCAGCATTTT. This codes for CASSATGGYQPQHF.

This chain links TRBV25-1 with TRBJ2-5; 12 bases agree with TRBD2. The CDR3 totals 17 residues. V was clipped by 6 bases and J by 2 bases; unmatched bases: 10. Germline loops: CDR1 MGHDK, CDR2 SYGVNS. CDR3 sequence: CASSTAGTSGLQETQYF. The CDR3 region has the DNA TGTGCCAGCAGCACGGCCGGGACTAGCGGGCTACAAGAGACCCAGTACTTC.

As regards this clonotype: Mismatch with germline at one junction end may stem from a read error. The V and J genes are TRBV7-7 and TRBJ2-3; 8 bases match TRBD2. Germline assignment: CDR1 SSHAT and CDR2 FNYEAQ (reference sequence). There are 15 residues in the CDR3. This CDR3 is CASSSTSGHTDTQYF. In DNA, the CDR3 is TGTGCTAGCAGCTCCACTAGCGGACACACAGATACGCAGTATTTT.

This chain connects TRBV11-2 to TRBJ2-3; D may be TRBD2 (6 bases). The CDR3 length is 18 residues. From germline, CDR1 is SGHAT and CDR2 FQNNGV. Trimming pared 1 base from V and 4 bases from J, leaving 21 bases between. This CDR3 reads CASSLVGRHGASADTQYF. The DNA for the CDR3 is TGTGCCAGCAGCTTAGTCGGACGTCACGGAGCTAGCGCAGATACGCAGTATTTT.

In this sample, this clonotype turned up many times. The CDR3 protein is CASNGETQYF. For the CDR3, the DNA is TGTGCCAGTAATGGGGAGACCCAGTACTTC. The chain employs TRBV2 and TRBJ2-5, with D hard to call. The ends were cut back, 9 bases at V and 5 bases at J, with 7 bases in the middle. Per germline, CDR1 SNHLY and CDR2 FYNNEI. The CDR3 runs 10 residues.

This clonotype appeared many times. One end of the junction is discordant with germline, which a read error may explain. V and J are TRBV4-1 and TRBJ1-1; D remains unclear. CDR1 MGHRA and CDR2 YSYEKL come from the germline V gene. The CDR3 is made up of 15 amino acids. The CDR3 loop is CASSQVGVGNAEAFF. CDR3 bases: TGCGCCAGCAGCCAAGTAGGTGTGGGGAACGCTGAAGCTTTCTTT.

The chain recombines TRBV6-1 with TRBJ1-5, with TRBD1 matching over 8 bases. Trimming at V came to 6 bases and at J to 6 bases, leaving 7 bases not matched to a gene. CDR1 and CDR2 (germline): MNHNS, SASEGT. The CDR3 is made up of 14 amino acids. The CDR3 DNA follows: TGTGCCAGCAGCCCCGACAGGGGTGGTCAGCCCCAGCATTTT. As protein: CASSPDRGGQPQHF.

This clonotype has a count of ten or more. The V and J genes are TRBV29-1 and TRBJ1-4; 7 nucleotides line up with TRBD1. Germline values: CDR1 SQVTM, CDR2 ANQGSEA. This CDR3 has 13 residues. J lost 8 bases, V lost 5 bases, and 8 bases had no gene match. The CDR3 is CSVWRRGEEKLFF. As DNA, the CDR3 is TGCAGCGTTTGGCGCAGGGGGGAAGAAAAACTGTTTTTT. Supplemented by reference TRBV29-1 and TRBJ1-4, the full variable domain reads SAVISQKPSRDICQRGTSLTIQCQVDSQVTMMFWYRQQPGQSLTLIATANQGSEATYESGFVIDKFPISRPNLTFSTLTVSNMSPEDSSIYLCSVWRRGEEKLFFGSGTQLSVL.

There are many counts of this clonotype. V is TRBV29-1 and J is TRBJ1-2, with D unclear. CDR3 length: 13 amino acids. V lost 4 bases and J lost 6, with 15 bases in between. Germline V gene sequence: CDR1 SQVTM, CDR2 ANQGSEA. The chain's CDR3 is CSVVDGVGDGYTF. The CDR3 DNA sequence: TGCAGCGTTGTCGATGGAGTGGGCGATGGCTACACCTTC.

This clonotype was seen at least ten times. The CDR3 loop reads CASSQGPTGQNYGYTF. In DNA form, the CDR3 reads TGCGCCAGCAGCCAAGGGCCGACTGGACAGAACTATGGCTACACCTTC. V gene TRBV4-1 combines with J gene TRBJ1-2; tentatively, D is TRBD1 (6 bases). The CDR3 totals 16 residues. Trimming left V 1 base short and J 2 bases short, with 14 bases between. Germline lookup yields CDR1 MGHRA and CDR2 YSYEKL.

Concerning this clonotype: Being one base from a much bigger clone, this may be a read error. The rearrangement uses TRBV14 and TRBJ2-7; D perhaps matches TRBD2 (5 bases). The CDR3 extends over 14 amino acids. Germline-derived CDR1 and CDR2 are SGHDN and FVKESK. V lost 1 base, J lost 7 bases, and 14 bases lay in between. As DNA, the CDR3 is TGTGCCAGCAGCCAAGTTCAGGAGGTTGGTGAGCAGTACTTC. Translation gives CASSQVQEVGEQYF.

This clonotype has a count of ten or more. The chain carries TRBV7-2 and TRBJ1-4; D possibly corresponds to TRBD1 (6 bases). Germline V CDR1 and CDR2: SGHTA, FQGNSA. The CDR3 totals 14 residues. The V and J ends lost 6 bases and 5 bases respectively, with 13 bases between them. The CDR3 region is CASSFGQRNEKLFF. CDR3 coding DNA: TGTGCCAGCAGTTTCGGACAGCGAAATGAAAAACTGTTTTTT.